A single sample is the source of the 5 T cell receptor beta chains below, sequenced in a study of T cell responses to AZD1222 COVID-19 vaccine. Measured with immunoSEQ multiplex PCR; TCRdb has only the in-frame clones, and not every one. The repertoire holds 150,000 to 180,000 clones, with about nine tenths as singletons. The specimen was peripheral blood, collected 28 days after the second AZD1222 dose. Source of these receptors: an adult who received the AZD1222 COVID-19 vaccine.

CDR3 DNA: TGTGCCAGCAGCGTAGGTGAGGGAGGGAACACCGGGGAGCTGTTTTTT. Protein product: CASSVGEGGNTGELFF. The genes are TRBV9 and TRBJ2-2, with D perhaps matching TRBD2 (6 bases). V lost 0 bases and J lost 1, with 10 bases in between. CDR3 size: 16 residues. CDR1 and CDR2 (germline): SGDLS, YYNGEE.

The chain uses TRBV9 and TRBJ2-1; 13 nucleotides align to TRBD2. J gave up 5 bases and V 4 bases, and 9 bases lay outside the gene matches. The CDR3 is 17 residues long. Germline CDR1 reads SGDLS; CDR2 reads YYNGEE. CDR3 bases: TGTGCCAGCAGCACCGGGACTAGCGGGAAGGGAAACAATGAGCAGTTCTTC. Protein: CASSTGTSGKGNNEQFF.

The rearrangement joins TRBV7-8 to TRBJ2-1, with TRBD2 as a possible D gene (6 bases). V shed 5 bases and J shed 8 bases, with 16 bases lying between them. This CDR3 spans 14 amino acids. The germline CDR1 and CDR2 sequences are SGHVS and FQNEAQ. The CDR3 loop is CASSLELLAHEQFF. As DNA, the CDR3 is TGTGCCAGCAGCCTTGAACTACTAGCCCATGAGCAGTTCTTC. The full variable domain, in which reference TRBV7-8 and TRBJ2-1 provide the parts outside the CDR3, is GAGVSQSPRYKVAKRGQDVALRCDPISGHVSLFWYQQALGQGPEFLTYFQNEAQLDKSGLPSDRFFAERPEGSVSTLKIQRTQQEDSAVYLCASSLELLAHEQFFGPGTRLTVL.

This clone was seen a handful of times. CDR3 in DNA: TGTGCCAGCAGTGAAACGGGACGGTACTACGAGCAGTACTTC. Residues: CASSETGRYYEQYF. The gene calls are TRBV25-1 and TRBJ2-7; perhaps D is TRBD1 or TRBD2 (5 bases each). Germline V gives CDR1 MGHDK, CDR2 SYGVNS. Trimming shortened V by 2 bases and J by 3 bases, and 11 bases separated the two germline ends. The CDR3 has 14 amino acids.

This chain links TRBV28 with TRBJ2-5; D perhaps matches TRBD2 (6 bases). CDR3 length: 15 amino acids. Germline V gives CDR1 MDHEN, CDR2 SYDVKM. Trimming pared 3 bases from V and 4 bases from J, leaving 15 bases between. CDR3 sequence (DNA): TGTGCCAGCAGTTTGTCCGGGAGAAGGGGAGAGACCCAGTACTTC. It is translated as CASSLSGRRGETQYF.